This paragraph reports one T cell receptor beta chain. Per the authors' pipeline: Reference gene primer amplification gave estimated nucleated cell counts. Measured with immunoSEQ multiplex PCR; TCRdb has only the in-frame clones, and not every one. Clone size and V and J calls were adopted from that table, with D and trimming inferred from the DNA. The sample yields 300,000 to 450,000 clones, approximately 81% seen once. Germline lookup yields CDR1 SGHAT and CDR2 FQNNGV. This CDR3 has 14 residues. The ends were cut back, 5 bases at V and 0 bases at J, with 10 bases in the middle. The data belong to a study of blood T cell repertoires in COVID-19. Study summary: PBMCs, B-cell-depleted T cells, or T cells were the source of the cDNA or gDNA that made up the material.

V usage is TRBV11-2 and J usage is TRBJ1-1; D is perhaps TRBD1 (6 bases). The sequenced material came from peripheral blood. This sequence originates from a woman aged 18-29 years with acute or convalescent COVID-19. CDR3 sequence: CASSRGQLNTEAFF. The CDR3 DNA is TGTGCCAGCAGCCGCGGACAGCTGAACACTGAAGCTTTCTTT.